These 20 T cell receptor beta chains were sequenced from one sample in a study of tumor and adjacent non-tumor tissue in lung cancer. A modified ARM-PCR protocol with three rounds of nested PCR amplified TCRbeta. Each CDR3 protein gets one entry after TCRdb re-called the multiplex PCR reads with MiXCR. The sample has tens of thousands of distinct CDR3 sequences; about 67% are singletons. RNA was extracted from bulk tissue without any cell sorting. The sample taken for sequencing was lung tumor tissue. Receptors were obtained from a man between 60 and 75 years old with non-small cell lung cancer.

The chain links TRBV6-6 to TRBJ2-7; D not certain. Looked up from germline, CDR1 is MNHNY and CDR2 is SVGAGI (reference sequence). Trimming left V 6 bases short and J 9 bases short, with 21 bases between. The CDR3 is 14 residues long. CDR3 region: CASRTPRRVHGQYF. CDR3 nucleotide sequence: TGTGCCAGCAGGACTCCACGGAGAGTCCACGGGCAGTACTTC.

In regard to this clonotype: The germline gene is not matched at one end of the junction; a read error may be the cause. The rearrangement uses TRBV12-3 or TRBV12-4 and TRBJ1-5; D not certain. The CDR3 extends over 12 amino acids. CDR3 residues: CASSLTPQSQHF. CDR3 in DNA: TGTGCCAGCAGTTTGACTCCTCAGTCCCAGCATTTT.

This clonotype was counted only a few times. The V and J genes are TRBV11-2 and TRBJ2-3; no clear D. The germline CDR1 and CDR2 sequences are SGHAT and FQNNGV. With 5 bases removed from V and 11 bases from J, the gap between germline ends came to 20 bases. The CDR3 totals 14 residues. The CDR3 sequence is CASSLRTSRAMQYF. Written as DNA, the CDR3 is TGTGCCAGCAGCCTCAGGACCTCTAGGGCTATGCAGTATTTT.

The CDR3 nucleotides are TGTGCCACCCTCAACAGGGAGTACATCAGGGAGCTGTTTTTT. Translated, it gives CATLNREYIRELFF. The chain uses TRBV6-6 and TRBJ2-2, with a possible D match to TRBD1 (6 bases). Germline values: CDR1 MNHNY, CDR2 SVGAGI (reference sequence). V lost 10 bases to trimming and J lost 9 bases, with 21 bases between them. This CDR3 contains 14 residues.

On this clonotype: A much larger clone differs by one base, so this may be a read error. V gene TRBV7-8 combines with J gene TRBJ1-5; D remains ambiguous. There are 13 residues in the CDR3. CDR1 is SGHVS and CDR2 is FQNEAQ in the germline V gene. The CDR3 DNA sequence: TGTGCCAGCAGCTTAGAGTTGTTTCAGCTCCAGCATTTT. This translates into CASSLELFQLQHF.

As to this clonotype: A junction end diverges from the germline sequence, so it may reflect a read error. The rearrangement joins TRBV4-2 to TRBJ2-1; 12 nucleotides line up with TRBD2. Per germline, CDR1 LGHNA and CDR2 YNFKEQ. The length of the CDR3 is 18 residues. The CDR3 sequence: CSSSYHLRLAGEANEQFF. CDR3 coding DNA: TGTTCCAGCAGCTATCATCTTCGACTAGCGGGAGAAGCAAATGAGCAGTTCTTC.

Details on this clonotype: At one end, the junction sequence differs from germline, possibly due to a read error. The chain joins TRBV11-3 to TRBJ2-3; D remains ambiguous. This CDR3 comprises 14 residues. CDR1 is SGHNT and CDR2 is YENEEA in the germline V gene. CDR3 protein: CGSIFQVYTDTQYF. The DNA of the CDR3 is TGTGGCAGCATCTTCCAAGTGTACACAGATACGCAGTATTTT.

There are many counts of this clonotype. The J gene is TRBJ2-5, the V gene TRBV7-8, with D tentatively TRBD1 (5 bases). The CDR3 is made up of 14 amino acids. Between the trimmed V and J ends, which lost 2 bases and 5 bases, there was a span of 12 bases. CDR1 and CDR2 from the germline V gene are SGHVS and FQNEAQ. The CDR3 reads CASSLREGVETQYF. The CDR3 bases are TGTGCCAGCAGCTTAAGGGAAGGGGTGGAGACCCAGTACTTC.

With respect to this clonotype: Relative to the germline gene, one junction end is altered; a read error may explain this. This chain uses TRBV4-3 with TRBJ2-2, with a possible D match to TRBD2 (5 bases). Germline CDR1 reads LGHNA; CDR2 reads YSLEER. The CDR3 is 13 residues long. For the CDR3, the DNA is TGCGCCAGAAGTGGCTATATTACCGGGGAGCCGTTTTTT. Encoded protein: CARSGYITGEPFF.

A word on this clonotype: Germline is not matched at one junction end, which may reflect a read error. This rearrangement joins TRBV12-5 to TRBJ2-1; a possible D gene is TRBD1 (6 bases). The CDR3 contains 16 residues. Germline V lookup: CDR1 LGHNT, CDR2 FRNRAP. CDR3 protein: CASGLVQRQATDEQFF. The CDR3 bases are TGTGCTAGCGGTTTGGTACAAAGACAGGCTACCGATGAGCAATTCTTC.

A remark on this clonotype: An end of the junction does not agree with germline; a read error may underlie this. The V and J genes are TRBV6-1 and TRBJ2-5; the D is unclear. CDR1 is MNHNS and CDR2 is SASEGT in the germline V gene. The CDR3 covers 12 residues. The CDR3 is CTSIESWETQYF. In DNA form, the CDR3 reads TGTACCAGCATTGAATCATGGGAGACCCAGTACTTC.

Comments on this clonotype: A read error may explain this, as a much larger clone is one base away. CDR3 bases: TGCAGTGCTAGGAGACAGGCCACGGACGGCTATGGCTACACCTTC. Its protein product is CSARRQATDGYGYTF. The chain is built from TRBV20-1 and TRBJ1-2; D is perhaps TRBD1 (6 bases). Germline CDR1 reads DFQATT; CDR2 reads SNEGSKA (reference sequence). Deletions cut 3 bases from V and 4 bases from J, with 18 bases between. This CDR3 contains 15 residues.

A remark on this clonotype: With a much larger clone just one base away, this may be a read error. The rearrangement joins TRBV6-6 to TRBJ1-6, with unresolved D. CDR1 is MNHNY, CDR2 SVGAGI, per germline (reference sequence). V was clipped by 0 bases and J by 5 bases, with 8 bases between them. This CDR3 region has 15 residues. As DNA, the CDR3 is TGTGCCAGCAGTTACTCGGCACGCAATAATTCACCCCTCCACTTT. It translates to CASSYSARNNSPLHF.

For this clonotype: Mismatch with germline at one junction end may stem from a read error. The CDR3, as DNA: TGTGACAGCAGCCAAGCGACTAGCGGGGTGTCCTATGAGCAGTACTTC. This encodes CDSSQATSGVSYEQYF. V is TRBV4-2 and J is TRBJ2-7, with 11 nucleotides matching TRBD2. CDR3 size: 16 residues. Germline CDR1 reads LGHNA; CDR2 reads YNFKEQ.

This clonotype occurred a few times. Germline is not matched at one junction end, which may reflect a read error. The V and J genes are TRBV25-1 and TRBJ1-1; a weak D match, TRBD1 (6 bases). The germline gives CDR1 MGHDK, CDR2 SYGVNS. The CDR3 contains 13 residues. The CDR3 region has the DNA TGTGCCAGCAGAAGCCAGGGGAACACTGGAGCTTTCTTT. It translates to CASRSQGNTGAFF.

To note about this clonotype: The germline gene is not matched at one end of the junction; a read error may be the cause. The gene calls are TRBV11-3 and TRBJ2-1; the D is unclear. The CDR3 has 16 residues. The germline CDR1 and CDR2 sequences are SGHNT and YENEEA. The CDR3 is CTRSPALRSSYNEQFF. CDR3 in DNA: TGTACCAGAAGCCCCGCCCTGAGAAGCTCCTACAATGAGCAGTTCTTC.

The chain uses TRBV28 and TRBJ2-7; 10 bases are shared with TRBD2. J was trimmed by 3 bases and V by 6 bases; bases with no gene match: 8. The CDR3 covers 15 residues. The germline gives CDR1 MDHEN, CDR2 SYDVKM. This chain's CDR3 is CASSPGTSGIYEQYF. The DNA of the CDR3 is TGTGCCAGCAGCCCCGGTACTAGCGGGATCTACGAGCAGTACTTC.

The J gene is TRBJ2-1, the V gene TRBV5-1; D unresolved. CDR1 is SGHRS and CDR2 is YFSETQ in the germline V gene. The V and J ends lost 0 bases and 8 bases respectively, with 6 bases between them. The CDR3 length is 12 residues. CDR3 sequence: CASSLVGYEQFF. Here the CDR3 DNA reads TGCGCCAGCAGCTTGGTAGGTTATGAGCAGTTCTTC.

This clonotype has at least ten counts. V gene TRBV6-1 combines with J gene TRBJ2-1, with 11 bases aligning to TRBD2. Germline trimming cut 7 bases from V and 3 bases from J; bases unmatched to any gene: 8. This CDR3 region has 16 residues. Per germline, CDR1 MNHNS and CDR2 SASEGT. CDR3 loop: CASNRPLAGGYNEQFF. DNA of the CDR3: TGTGCCAGCAACCGACCCCTAGCGGGGGGCTACAATGAGCAGTTCTTC.

This clonotype has a single count. The junction does not match germline at one end; this may be a read error. V usage is TRBV29-1 and J usage is TRBJ1-2; D gene unclear. The germline V gene has CDR1 SQVTM and CDR2 ANQGSEA. The CDR3 covers 11 residues. CDR3 sequence: CRVDRGSGYTF. The CDR3, as DNA: TGCAGGGTTGATCGGGGATCCGGCTACACCTTC.